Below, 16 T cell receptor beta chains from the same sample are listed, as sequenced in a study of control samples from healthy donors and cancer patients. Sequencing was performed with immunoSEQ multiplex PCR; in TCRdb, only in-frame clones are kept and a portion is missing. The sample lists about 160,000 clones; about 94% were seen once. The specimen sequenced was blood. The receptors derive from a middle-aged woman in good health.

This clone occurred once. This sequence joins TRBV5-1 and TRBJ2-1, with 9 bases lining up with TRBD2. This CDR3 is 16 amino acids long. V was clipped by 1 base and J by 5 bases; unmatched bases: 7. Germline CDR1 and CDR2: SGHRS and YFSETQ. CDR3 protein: CASSLPQVAGDNEQFF. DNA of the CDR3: TGCGCCAGCAGCTTGCCGCAGGTAGCGGGAGACAATGAGCAGTTCTTC.

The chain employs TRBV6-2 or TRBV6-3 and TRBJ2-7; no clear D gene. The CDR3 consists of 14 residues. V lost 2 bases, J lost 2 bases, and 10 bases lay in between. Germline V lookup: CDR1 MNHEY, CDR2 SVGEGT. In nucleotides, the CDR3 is TGTGCCAGCAGTTACACAAACCCGACCTACGAGCAGTACTTC. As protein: CASSYTNPTYEQYF.

The CDR3 region has the DNA TGTGCCAGCAGCCCCCCCGGGACAGTCAACTATGGCTACACCTTC. Its protein is CASSPPGTVNYGYTF. J is TRBJ1-2 and V is TRBV5-4; 7 bases are a match to TRBD1. The J segment lost 2 bases and the V segment lost 4 bases, leaving 8 bases of the junction unmatched. This CDR3 comprises 15 residues. The germline gives CDR1 SGHNT, CDR2 YYREEE (reference sequence).

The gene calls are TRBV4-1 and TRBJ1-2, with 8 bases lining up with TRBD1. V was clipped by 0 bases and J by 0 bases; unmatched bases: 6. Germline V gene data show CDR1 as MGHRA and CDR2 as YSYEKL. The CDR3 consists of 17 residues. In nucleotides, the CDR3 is TGCGCCAGCAGCCAAGATCGTGGACAGGGCACTAACTATGGCTACACCTTC. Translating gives CASSQDRGQGTNYGYTF.

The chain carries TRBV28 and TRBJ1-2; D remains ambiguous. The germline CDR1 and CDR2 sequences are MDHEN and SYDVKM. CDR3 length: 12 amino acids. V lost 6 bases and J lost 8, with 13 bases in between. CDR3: CASRGLNSGYTF. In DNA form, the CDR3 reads TGTGCCAGCAGGGGATTAAACAGCGGCTACACCTTC.

The CDR3 loop reads CAISDISFVEQYF. CDR3 sequence (DNA): TGTGCCATCAGTGATATATCCTTTGTCGAGCAGTACTTC. The V gene is TRBV10-3, the J gene TRBJ2-7; the D is unclear. CDR1 is ENHRY, CDR2 SYGVKD, per germline. This CDR3 contains 13 residues. V lost 3 bases, J lost 6 bases, and 12 bases lay in between.

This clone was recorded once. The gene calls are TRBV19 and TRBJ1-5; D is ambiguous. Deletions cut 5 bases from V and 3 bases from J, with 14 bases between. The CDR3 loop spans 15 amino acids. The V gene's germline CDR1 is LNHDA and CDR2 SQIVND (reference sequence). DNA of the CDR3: TGTGCCAGTAGTTCCCGTGGGTTGGACAATCAGCCCCAGCATTTT. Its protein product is CASSSRGLDNQPQHF. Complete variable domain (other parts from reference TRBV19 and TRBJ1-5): DGGITQSPKYLFRKEGQNVTLSCEQNLNHDAMYWYRQDPGQGLRLIYYSQIVNDFQKGDIAEGYSVSREKKESFPLTVTSAQKNPTAFYLCASSSRGLDNQPQHFGDGTRLSIL.

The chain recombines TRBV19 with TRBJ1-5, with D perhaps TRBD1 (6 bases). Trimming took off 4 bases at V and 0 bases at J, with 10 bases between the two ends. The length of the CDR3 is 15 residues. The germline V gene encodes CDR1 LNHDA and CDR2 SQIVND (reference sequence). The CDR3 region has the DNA TGTGCCAGTAGTAAGGCAGGGGATAGCAATCAGCCCCAGCATTTT. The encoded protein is CASSKAGDSNQPQHF.

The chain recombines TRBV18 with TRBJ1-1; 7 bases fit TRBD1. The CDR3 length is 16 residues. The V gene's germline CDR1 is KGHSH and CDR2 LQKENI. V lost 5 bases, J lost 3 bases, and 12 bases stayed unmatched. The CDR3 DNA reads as TGTGCCAGCTCATCTGACAGGGCTGGGGGGGACACTGAAGCTTTCTTT. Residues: CASSSDRAGGDTEAFF.

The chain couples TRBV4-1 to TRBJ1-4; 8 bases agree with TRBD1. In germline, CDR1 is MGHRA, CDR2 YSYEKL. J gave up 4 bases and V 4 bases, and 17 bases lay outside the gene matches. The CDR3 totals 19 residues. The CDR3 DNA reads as TGCGCCAGCAGCCGTGGACAGGTGGGGCAGGGGGCGTTTAATGAAAAACTGTTTTTT. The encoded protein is CASSRGQVGQGAFNEKLFF.

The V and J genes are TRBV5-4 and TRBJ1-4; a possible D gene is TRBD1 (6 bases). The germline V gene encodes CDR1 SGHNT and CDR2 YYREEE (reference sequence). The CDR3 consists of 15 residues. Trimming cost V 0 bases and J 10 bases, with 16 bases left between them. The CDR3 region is CASSLDGGLGVKLFF. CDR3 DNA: TGTGCCAGCAGCTTGGATGGGGGGCTGGGGGTAAAACTGTTTTTT.

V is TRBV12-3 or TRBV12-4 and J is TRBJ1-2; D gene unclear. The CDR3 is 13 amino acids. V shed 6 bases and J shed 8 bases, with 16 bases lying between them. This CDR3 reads CASSPDGARGYTF. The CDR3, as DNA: TGTGCCAGCAGCCCCGACGGAGCTCGGGGCTACACCTTC.

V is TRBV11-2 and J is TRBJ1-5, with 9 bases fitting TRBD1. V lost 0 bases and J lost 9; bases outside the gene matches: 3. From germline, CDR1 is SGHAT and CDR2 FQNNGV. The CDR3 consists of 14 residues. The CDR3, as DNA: TGTGCCAGCAGCTTAGACCCGGGACAGGGGCCCCAGCATTTT. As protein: CASSLDPGQGPQHF.

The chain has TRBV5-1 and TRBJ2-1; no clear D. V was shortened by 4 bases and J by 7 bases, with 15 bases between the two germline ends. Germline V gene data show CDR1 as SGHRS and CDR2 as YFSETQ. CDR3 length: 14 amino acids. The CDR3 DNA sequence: TGCGCCAGCAGCCGACAAATGACCATTAATGAGCAGTTCTTC. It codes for CASSRQMTINEQFF. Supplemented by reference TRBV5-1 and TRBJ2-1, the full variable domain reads KAGVTQTPRYLIKTRGQQVTLSCSPISGHRSVSWYQQTPGQGLQFLFEYFSETQRNKGNFPGRFSGRQFSNSRSEMNVSTLELGDSALYLCASSRQMTINEQFFGPGTRLTVL.

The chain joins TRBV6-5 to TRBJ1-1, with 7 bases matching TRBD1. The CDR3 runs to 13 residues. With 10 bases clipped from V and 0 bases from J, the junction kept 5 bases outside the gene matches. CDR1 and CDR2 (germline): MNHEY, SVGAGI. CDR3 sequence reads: CATLGQMNTEAFF. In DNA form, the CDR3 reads TGTGCCACACTGGGACAGATGAACACTGAAGCTTTCTTT.

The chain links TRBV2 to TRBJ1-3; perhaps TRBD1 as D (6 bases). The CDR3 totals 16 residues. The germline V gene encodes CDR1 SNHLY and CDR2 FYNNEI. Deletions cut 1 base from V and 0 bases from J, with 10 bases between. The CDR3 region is CASSEGGQLSGNTIYF. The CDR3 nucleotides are TGTGCCAGCAGTGAAGGGGGGCAACTCTCTGGAAACACCATATATTTT.